The 17 T cell receptor beta chains reported below all come from one sample, sequenced in a study of OX40 agonist ivuxolimab in advanced cancers. Clones were sequenced by immunoSEQ multiplex PCR, and TCRdb holds only the in-frame ones, with some missing. Of some 14,000 clones detected, 75% to 85% appear once; the ten largest clones hold 15% to 20%. The sample here was CD4+ or CD8+ T cells sorted from blood, taken in a trial of the OX40 agonist ivuxolimab. The receptors were sampled from an adult with an advanced solid tumor such as melanoma, head and neck, liver or kidney cancer.

J is TRBJ2-7 and V is TRBV5-4; TRBD2 matches 7 bases. V dropped 4 bases and J dropped 3; count of bases not matched to a gene: 4. The CDR3 extends over 13 amino acids. The germline gives CDR1 SGHNT, CDR2 YYREEE (reference sequence). The DNA of the CDR3 is TGTGCCAGCAGCGCCCGGGGGGACTACGAGCAGTACTTC. It translates to CASSARGDYEQYF.

This clone was found once. This sequence joins TRBV6-5 and TRBJ2-1; 8 bases line up with TRBD1. This CDR3 region has 14 residues. With 5 bases clipped from V and 7 bases from J, the junction kept 7 bases outside the gene matches. Looked up from germline, CDR1 is MNHEY and CDR2 is SVGAGI. CDR3 sequence reads: CASSNQGAGNEQFF. DNA for the CDR3: TGTGCCAGCAGTAACCAGGGGGCGGGTAATGAGCAGTTCTTC.

The V gene is TRBV13, the J gene TRBJ2-7; tentative D call: TRBD2 (5 bases). This CDR3 has 16 residues. The V and J ends lost 2 bases and 0 bases respectively, with 14 bases between them. Per germline, CDR1 PRHDT and CDR2 FYEKMQ (reference sequence). This CDR3 is CASSLTGVTYSYEQYF. The DNA for the CDR3 is TGTGCCAGCAGCTTAACCGGGGTGACTTACTCCTACGAGCAGTACTTC.

J is TRBJ2-7 and V is TRBV14, with D hard to call. Germline V lookup: CDR1 SGHDN, CDR2 FVKESK. The CDR3 loop spans 15 amino acids. Trimming removed 1 base from V and 3 bases from J, with 13 bases in between. The CDR3 reads CASSQGYADVYEQYF. The CDR3 bases are TGTGCCAGCAGCCAAGGGTACGCGGATGTCTACGAGCAGTACTTC.

The sample holds one count of this clone. The chain employs TRBV5-1 and TRBJ2-7; D gene unclear. The CDR3 length is 14 residues. Germline values: CDR1 SGHRS, CDR2 YFSETQ. V was clipped by 2 bases and J by 2 bases, with 11 bases between them. CDR3 coding DNA: TGCGCCAGCAGCTTAAAAGGGATTCCCTACGAGCAGTACTTC. As protein: CASSLKGIPYEQYF.

The chain couples TRBV28 to TRBJ1-6; TRBD1 might be the D (5 bases). Germline CDR1 and CDR2: MDHEN and SYDVKM. This CDR3 contains 17 residues. V lost 6 bases, J lost 10 bases, and 25 bases lay in between. The CDR3 loop reads CASSFWGLGFGISPLHF. For the CDR3, the DNA is TGTGCCAGCAGCTTTTGGGGCCTGGGTTTCGGGATATCACCCCTCCACTTT.

This chain joins TRBV28 and TRBJ2-1; the D gene is possibly TRBD2 (5 bases). The germline gives CDR1 MDHEN, CDR2 SYDVKM. The CDR3 has 10 residues. V gave up 10 bases and J gave up 9 bases, with 10 bases separating them. Here the CDR3 reads CATRRGEQFF. DNA of the CDR3: TGTGCCACCCGCCGGGGTGAGCAGTTCTTC.

This clone has just one count. Here the CDR3 reads CASSTKGGEKLFF. CDR3 DNA sequence: TGTGCCAGCAGCACAAAGGGTGGCGAAAAACTGTTTTTT. The rearrangement joins TRBV7-9 to TRBJ1-4; D gene ambiguous. The CDR3 sequence is 13 residues long. Germline values: CDR1 SEHNR, CDR2 FQNEAQ (reference sequence). The V gene lost 5 bases and the J gene lost 8 bases, with 12 bases spanning the gap.

The chain links TRBV9 to TRBJ2-1, with D unresolved. The V gene's germline CDR1 is SGDLS and CDR2 YYNGEE. This CDR3 has 12 amino acids. Trimming removed 2 bases at V and 3 bases at J, with 3 bases between. CDR3 region: CASSVDYNEQFF. The CDR3 nucleotides read TGTGCCAGCAGCGTGGACTACAATGAGCAGTTCTTC.

This clone is a singleton in its sample. The chain combines TRBV13 with TRBJ2-3; D is ambiguous. In germline, CDR1 is PRHDT, CDR2 FYEKMQ (reference sequence). The CDR3 has 17 residues. Trimming took 5 bases from V and 0 from J, leaving 18 bases between them. CDR3 residues: CASSTRRTGTSTDTQYF. The DNA of the CDR3 is TGTGCCAGCAGCACCCGCCGGACGGGCACTAGCACAGATACGCAGTATTTT.

V is TRBV27 and J is TRBJ2-7; TRBD1 aligns across 7 bases. V was clipped by 8 bases and J by 4 bases; unmatched bases: 2. The germline V gene encodes CDR1 MNHEY and CDR2 SMNVEV (reference sequence). The CDR3 sequence is 11 residues long. The DNA for the CDR3 is TGTGCCAGCCGGGACAGTTACGAGCAGTACTTC. This translates into CASRDSYEQYF.

The chain combines TRBV4-1 with TRBJ2-7; D is unclear. This CDR3 contains 15 residues. Germline CDR1 reads MGHRA; CDR2 reads YSYEKL. The V and J ends lost 4 bases and 2 bases respectively, with 15 bases between them. The CDR3 here is CASSPSPGTTYEQYF. The DNA for the CDR3 is TGCGCCAGCAGCCCAAGTCCAGGAACCACCTACGAGCAGTACTTC.

This clone was recorded once. The chain combines TRBV9 with TRBJ2-1; D ambiguous. The V gene lost 4 bases and the J gene lost 0 bases, with 11 bases spanning the gap. The CDR3 length is 15 residues. Germline CDR1 SGDLS, CDR2 YYNGEE. The CDR3 DNA sequence: TGTGCCAGCAGCACCTCTTGGAGCTCCTACAATGAGCAGTTCTTC. It yields the protein CASSTSWSSYNEQFF.

This clone was observed once. The V and J genes are TRBV4-3 and TRBJ2-1; 12 bases are a match to TRBD1. The germline CDR1 and CDR2 sequences are LGHNA and YSLEER. The CDR3 length is 16 residues. Trimming cost V 0 bases and J 12 bases; bases outside gene matches: 9. The CDR3 bases are TGCGCCAGCAGCCAAGATAAGGGACAGGGGGCGCCAGGGCAGTTCTTC. Amino acids: CASSQDKGQGAPGQFF.

J is TRBJ2-7 and V is TRBV7-6; 10 positions match TRBD2. With 8 bases clipped from V and 4 bases from J, the junction kept 11 bases outside the gene matches. Germline CDR1 is SGHVS and CDR2 is FNYEAQ. This CDR3 is built from 15 residues. The CDR3 spells CASAPSGGGGYEQYF. In nucleotides, the CDR3 is TGTGCCAGCGCCCCCAGCGGGGGGGGCGGTTACGAGCAGTACTTC.

This clone appeared a single time. This chain joins TRBV6-5 and TRBJ1-1; tentatively, D is TRBD1 (6 bases). V was trimmed by 2 bases and J by 6 bases, leaving 13 bases between them. Germline V gene data show CDR1 as MNHEY and CDR2 as SVGAGI. The CDR3 has 14 amino acids. CDR3 residues: CASSYTDQGSEAFF. The CDR3 DNA is TGTGCCAGCAGTTACACTGACCAGGGGTCTGAAGCTTTCTTT.

The gene calls are TRBV7-9 and TRBJ2-5; unclear D gene. The CDR3 consists of 13 residues. CDR1 is SEHNR and CDR2 is FQNEAQ in the germline V gene (reference sequence). Trimming left V 7 bases short and J 2 bases short, with 11 bases between. The CDR3 loop is CASIPSGQETQYF. The CDR3 coding sequence is TGTGCCAGCATCCCTTCCGGACAAGAGACCCAGTACTTC.